The clone carrying this T cell receptor (beta chain) was recorded a few times. What it binds is unknown. This entry is derived from a study of T cells in lung cancer brain metastases. This CDR3 has 18 residues. Germline-derived CDR1 and CDR2 are KGHSH and LQKENI. Trimming removed 3 bases from V and 0 bases from J; junction bases left unmatched: 14. The protocol was immunoSEQ multiplex PCR, while the TCRdb copy is restricted to in-frame clones and leaves out a portion. This table has around 820 clones, 90% to 95% appearing once. Overall study findings and caveats: Paired primaries held more unique productive clones than brain metastases (median about 4,500 versus 1,500).

The origin of this receptor is a woman aged 70 to 79 with non-small cell lung cancer. The chain joins TRBV18 to TRBJ2-7; 7 bases align to TRBD2. Sample: tumor tissue from the primary lung tumor. The CDR3 protein is CASSPGGSGTTNSYEQYF. The CDR3, as DNA: TGTGCCAGCTCACCGGGGGGAAGCGGGACTACCAACTCCTACGAGCAGTACTTC.